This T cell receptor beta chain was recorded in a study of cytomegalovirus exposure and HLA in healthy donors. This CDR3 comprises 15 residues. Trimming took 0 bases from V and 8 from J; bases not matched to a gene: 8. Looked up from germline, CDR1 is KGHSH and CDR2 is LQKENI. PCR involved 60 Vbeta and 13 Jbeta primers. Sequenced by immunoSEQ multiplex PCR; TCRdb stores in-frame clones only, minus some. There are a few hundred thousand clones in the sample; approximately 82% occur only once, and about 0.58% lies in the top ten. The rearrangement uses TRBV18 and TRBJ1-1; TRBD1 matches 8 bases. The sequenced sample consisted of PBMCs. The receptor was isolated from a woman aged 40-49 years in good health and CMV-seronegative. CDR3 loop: CASSPPTQQGGEAFF. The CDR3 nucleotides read TGTGCCAGCTCACCACCCACCCAACAGGGGGGGGAAGCTTTCTTT.